This T cell receptor (beta chain) is drawn from a study of T cell changes during pregnancy in multiple sclerosis. The CDR3 spans 15 residues. Germline assignment: CDR1 SEHNR and CDR2 FQNEAQ (reference sequence). After removal of 4 bases from V and 5 bases from J, the junction contained 4 bases not matched to a gene. Repertoires were generated with immunoSEQ multiplex PCR, while TCRdb's copy carries only in-frame clones and drops some. The table lists about 64,000 clones, around 96% of them singletons, with roughly 2.5% in the top ten. This clonotype was sampled from a female donor with multiple sclerosis, enrolled in a pregnancy study. Source: CD8+ T cells from peripheral blood mononuclear cells, taken after pregnancy. This chain joins TRBV7-9 and TRBJ2-3, with 12 bases that match TRBD1. In nucleotides, the CDR3 is TGTGCCAGCAGCTCGGGACAGGGGGCGGGAGATACGCAGTATTTT. It yields the protein CASSSGQGAGDTQYF.